A single sample is the source of the 3 T cell receptor beta chains below, sequenced in a study of control samples from healthy donors and cancer patients. Method: immunoSEQ multiplex PCR; TCRdb's copy keeps in-frame clones and lacks some. The sample has 150,000 to 200,000 clones, around 87% seen once; the top ten hold more than 1.3%. The sequencing sample was made of blood. These receptors were collected from a woman between 45 and 60 years old in good health.

The chain has TRBV6-5 and TRBJ2-7; no clear D. Germline CDR1 and CDR2: MNHEY and SVGAGI. V lost 7 bases to trimming and J lost 4 bases, with 8 bases between them. CDR3 length: 11 residues. The CDR3 protein is CASTLEYEQYF. The DNA of the CDR3 is TGTGCCAGCACACTCGAATACGAGCAGTACTTC.

This chain connects TRBV28 to TRBJ2-2; D unresolved. Germline V CDR1 and CDR2: MDHEN, SYDVKM. The CDR3 runs to 13 residues. V was trimmed by 6 bases and J by 7 bases, leaving 12 bases between them. DNA for the CDR3: TGTGCCAGCAGCATCCAGGTACACGGGGAGCTGTTTTTT. The encoded protein is CASSIQVHGELFF.

This clone appeared once. The V call is TRBV7-9, the J call TRBJ2-7; the D gene is possibly TRBD2 (5 bases). The CDR3 spans 17 residues. CDR1 SEHNR and CDR2 FQNEAQ come from the germline V gene (reference sequence). The V and J ends lost 5 bases and 3 bases respectively, with 23 bases between them. The CDR3 DNA sequence: TGTGCCAGCAGCCCCGGTTTTTTAGGTGAGGGATTCTACGAGCAGTACTTC. It encodes CASSPGFLGEGFYEQYF.